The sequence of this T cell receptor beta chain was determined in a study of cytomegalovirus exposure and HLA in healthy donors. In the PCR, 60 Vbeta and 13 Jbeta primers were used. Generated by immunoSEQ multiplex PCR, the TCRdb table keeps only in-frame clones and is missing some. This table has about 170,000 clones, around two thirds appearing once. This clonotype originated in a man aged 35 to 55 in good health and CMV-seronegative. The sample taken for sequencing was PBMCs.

CDR3 amino acids: CAWSAQETQYF. The CDR3 DNA follows: TGTGCCTGGAGTGCACAAGAGACCCAGTACTTC. This chain connects TRBV30 to TRBJ2-5; D is ambiguous. CDR3 length equals 11 residues. Germline-derived CDR1 and CDR2 are GTSNPN and SVGIG (reference sequence). With 1 base removed from V and 2 bases from J, the gap between germline ends came to 2 bases.